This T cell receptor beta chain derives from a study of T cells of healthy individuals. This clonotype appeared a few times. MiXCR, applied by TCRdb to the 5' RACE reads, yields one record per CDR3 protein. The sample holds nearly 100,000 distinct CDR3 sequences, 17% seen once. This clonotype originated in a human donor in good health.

The CDR3 DNA sequence: TGTGCCAGCAGCTTAGCGCCCGGGGGACAAAACACCGGGGAGCTGTTTTTT. It specifies CASSLAPGGQNTGELFF. The chain is built from TRBV7-7 and TRBJ2-2; TRBD1 or TRBD2 may be the D gene (6 bases each). This CDR3 spans 17 amino acids. Germline V gene data show CDR1 as SSHAT and CDR2 as FNYEAQ (reference sequence). V dropped 0 bases and J dropped 2 bases, with 13 bases sitting between them.